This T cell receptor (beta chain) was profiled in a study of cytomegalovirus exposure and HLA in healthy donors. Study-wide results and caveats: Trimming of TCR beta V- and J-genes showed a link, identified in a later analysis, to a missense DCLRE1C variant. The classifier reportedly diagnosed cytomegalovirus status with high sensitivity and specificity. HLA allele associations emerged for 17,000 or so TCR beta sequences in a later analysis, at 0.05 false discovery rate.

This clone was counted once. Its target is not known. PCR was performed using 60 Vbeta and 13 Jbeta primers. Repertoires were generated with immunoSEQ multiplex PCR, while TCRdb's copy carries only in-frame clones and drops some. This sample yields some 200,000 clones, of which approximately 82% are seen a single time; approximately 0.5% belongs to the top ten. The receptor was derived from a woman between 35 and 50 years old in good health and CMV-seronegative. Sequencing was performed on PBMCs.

In DNA, the CDR3 is TGTGCCAGCAGTTATGGGCACCCAGAGACCCAGTACTTC. Its protein product is CASSYGHPETQYF. The chain links TRBV6-6 to TRBJ2-5; D is unclear. Trimming pared 3 bases from V and 4 bases from J, leaving 9 bases between. Germline V lookup: CDR1 MNHNY, CDR2 SVGAGI (reference sequence). The CDR3 contains 13 residues.